The entry below gives a single T cell receptor (beta chain) sequence along with its context. What it binds is not known. Trimming shortened V by 6 bases and J by 3 bases, and 8 bases separated the two germline ends. There are 13 residues in the CDR3. Germline CDR1 and CDR2: KGHSH and LQKENI. Sequencing was performed with immunoSEQ multiplex PCR; in TCRdb, only in-frame clones are kept and a portion is missing. The sample lists 4,500 to 6,500 clones, around 60% occurring once. The data were obtained in a study of T cells in localized non-small cell lung cancer. Broader study findings: Of the tissues analyzed, uninvolved adjacent lung showed maximal T cell clonality, greater than tumor.

The sequence was collected from a male donor at least 60 years old with stage I squamous cell lung carcinoma. V usage is TRBV18 and J usage is TRBJ2-2; perhaps TRBD1 as D (6 bases). The starting material was lymph node tissue, obtained before any cancer treatment. For the CDR3, the DNA is TGTGCCAGCTCCACAGGGCACACCGGGGAGCTGTTTTTT. It translates to CASSTGHTGELFF.